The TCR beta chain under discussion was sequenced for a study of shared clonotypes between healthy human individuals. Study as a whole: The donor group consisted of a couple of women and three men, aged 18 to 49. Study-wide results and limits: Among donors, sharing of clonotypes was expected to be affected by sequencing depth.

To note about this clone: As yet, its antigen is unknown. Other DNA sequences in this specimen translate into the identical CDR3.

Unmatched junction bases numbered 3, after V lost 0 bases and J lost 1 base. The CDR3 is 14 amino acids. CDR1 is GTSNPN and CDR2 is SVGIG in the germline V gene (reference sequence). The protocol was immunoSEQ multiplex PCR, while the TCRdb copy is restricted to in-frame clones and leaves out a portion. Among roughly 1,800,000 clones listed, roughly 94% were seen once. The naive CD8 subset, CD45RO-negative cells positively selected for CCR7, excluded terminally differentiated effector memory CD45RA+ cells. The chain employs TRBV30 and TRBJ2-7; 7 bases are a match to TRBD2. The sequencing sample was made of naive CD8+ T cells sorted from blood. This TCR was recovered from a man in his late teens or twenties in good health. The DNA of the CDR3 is TGTGCCTGGAGTGTAGGAGCGGGGTCCTACGAGCAGTACTTC. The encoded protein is CAWSVGAGSYEQYF.